The rows below give T cell receptor beta chains drawn from one sample of a study of blood T cell repertoires in COVID-19. Method: immunoSEQ multiplex PCR; TCRdb's copy keeps in-frame clones and lacks some. The sample consists of roughly 200,000 clones, approximately 82% of them appearing once. The sample consisted of peripheral blood. Source of these receptors: a human donor in a cohort sampled during active COVID-19. The CDR3 runs from the conserved cysteine through the conserved F or W. D genes are given only for firm matches. Clone size is given for some rows only: seen once, a few or many times, or a class if the clone is expanded.

D	size	V	J	CDR3	DNA
NA	NA	TRBV7-9	TRBJ2-7	CASSLVGSSYEQYF	TGTGCCAGCAGCTTAGTGGGCAGCTCCTACGAGCAGTACTTC
NA	NA	TRBV5-4	TRBJ2-2	CASSPASGLRTGELFF	TGTGCCAGCAGCCCCGCTTCGGGTTTAAGGACCGGGGAGCTGTTTTTT
TRBD1	NA	TRBV5-1	TRBJ2-7	CASSGQGLYEQYF	TGCGCCAGCAGCGGACAGGGTTTATACGAGCAGTACTTC
TRBD2	NA	TRBV28	TRBJ2-3	CASSLPSGLTDTQYF	TGTGCCAGCAGTTTACCTAGCGGCTTAACAGATACGCAGTATTTT
TRBD2	once	TRBV7-6	TRBJ2-2	CASSQGLAGGPATGELFF	TGTGCCAGCAGCCAGGGACTAGCGGGAGGGCCTGCGACCGGGGAGCTGTTTTTT
TRBD1	NA	TRBV9	TRBJ2-7	CASSDGTGVDEQYF	TGTGCCAGCAGCGACGGGACAGGAGTGGACGAGCAGTACTTC
TRBD1	NA	TRBV18	TRBJ2-6	CASSPTGGFGANVLTF	TGTGCCAGCTCACCAACAGGGGGCTTTGGGGCCAACGTCCTGACTTTC
TRBD2	once	TRBV9	TRBJ2-1	CASSVRTSGQGEQFF	TGTGCCAGCAGCGTACGGACTAGCGGCCAGGGTGAGCAGTTCTTC
TRBD2	NA	TRBV7-2	TRBJ2-3	CASSSSLAGGTDTQYF	TGTGCCAGCAGCTCCTCCCTAGCGGGAGGAACAGATACGCAGTATTTT
TRBD1	NA	TRBV19	TRBJ1-1	CASIAQGYVEAFF	TGTGCCAGTATCGCACAGGGGTATGTTGAAGCTTTCTTT
TRBD1	NA	TRBV9	TRBJ2-1	CASSVFSAGGNEQFF	TGTGCCAGCAGCGTATTTTCGGCAGGGGGCAATGAGCAGTTCTTC
NA	NA	TRBV28	TRBJ2-7	CASSLGVGGARWYF	TGTGCCAGCAGTTTAGGTGTAGGCGGGGCCCGGTGGTACTTC
TRBD1	NA	TRBV28	TRBJ1-1	CASSSGTGYTEAFF	TGTGCCAGCAGTTCCGGGACAGGGTACACTGAAGCTTTCTTT
NA	NA	TRBV5-6	TRBJ2-3	CASSFLPGTDTQYF	TGTGCCAGCAGCTTTTTACCGGGCACAGATACGCAGTATTTT
NA	NA	TRBV5-6	TRBJ2-1	CASSSNFSPEQFF	TGTGCCAGCAGCTCTAACTTCTCCCCCGAGCAGTTCTTC
TRBD2	NA	TRBV19	TRBJ2-1	CASSMRQGLAGYRSSYNEQFF	TGTGCCAGTAGTATGCGCCAGGGACTAGCGGGTTATCGAAGCTCCTACAATGAGCAGTTCTTC
NA	NA	TRBV28	TRBJ2-2	CASSPWTTNTGELFF	TGTGCCAGCAGTCCCTGGACTACCAACACCGGGGAGCTGTTTTTT
NA	NA	TRBV27	TRBJ2-3	CASSSDRVTDTQYF	TGTGCCAGCAGTTCCGACAGAGTCACAGATACGCAGTATTTT
NA	NA	TRBV28	TRBJ2-5	CASSLPGRKTQYF	TGTGCCAGCAGTTTACCCGGGAGAAAGACCCAGTACTTC
NA	NA	TRBV5-4	TRBJ2-7	CASSAGQNYEQYF	TGTGCCAGCAGCGCGGGACAGAACTACGAGCAGTACTTC
TRBD1	NA	TRBV2	TRBJ1-5	CASRRQGGGNQPQHF	TGTGCCAGCAGAAGACAGGGCGGAGGCAATCAGCCCCAGCATTTT
NA	NA	TRBV5-1	TRBJ1-4	CASSSTSTNEKLFF	TGCGCCAGCAGCTCCACTTCAACTAATGAAAAACTGTTTTTT
NA	NA	TRBV30	TRBJ1-6	CAWGRTYNSPLHF	TGTGCCTGGGGGAGAACTTATAATTCACCCCTCCACTTT
TRBD1	NA	TRBV5-4	TRBJ1-2	CASSLAIGQGEYGYTF	TGTGCCAGCAGCTTGGCTATCGGACAGGGAGAATATGGCTACACCTTC
TRBD2	NA	TRBV3-1/TRBV3-2	TRBJ2-7	CASSPGLARTYEQYF	TGTGCCAGCAGCCCAGGACTAGCGCGGACCTACGAGCAGTACTTC
TRBD1	NA	TRBV7-2	TRBJ1-2	CASSPFRQGRDGYTF	TGTGCCAGCAGCCCGTTTCGACAGGGGAGGGATGGCTACACCTTC
NA	NA	TRBV3-1/TRBV3-2	TRBJ2-5	CASSQVRAGARETQYF	TGTGCCAGCAGCCAAGTCCGGGCGGGGGCGAGGGAGACCCAGTACTTC
TRBD1	NA	TRBV27	TRBJ2-1	CASSLTQGAHRFF	TGTGCCAGCAGTTTAACCCAGGGGGCGCACCGGTTCTTC
NA	NA	TRBV20-1	TRBJ2-7	CSASGPGIPYEQYF	TGCAGTGCTAGTGGTCCGGGAATCCCTTACGAGCAGTACTTC
TRBD1	NA	TRBV19	TRBJ2-7	CASSPDRGIYEQYF	TGTGCCAGTAGTCCCGACAGGGGTATCTACGAGCAGTACTTC
NA	NA	TRBV7-9	TRBJ1-6	CASSPMLGPVGSPLHF	TGTGCCAGCAGCCCCATGTTGGGCCCAGTAGGTTCACCCCTCCACTTT